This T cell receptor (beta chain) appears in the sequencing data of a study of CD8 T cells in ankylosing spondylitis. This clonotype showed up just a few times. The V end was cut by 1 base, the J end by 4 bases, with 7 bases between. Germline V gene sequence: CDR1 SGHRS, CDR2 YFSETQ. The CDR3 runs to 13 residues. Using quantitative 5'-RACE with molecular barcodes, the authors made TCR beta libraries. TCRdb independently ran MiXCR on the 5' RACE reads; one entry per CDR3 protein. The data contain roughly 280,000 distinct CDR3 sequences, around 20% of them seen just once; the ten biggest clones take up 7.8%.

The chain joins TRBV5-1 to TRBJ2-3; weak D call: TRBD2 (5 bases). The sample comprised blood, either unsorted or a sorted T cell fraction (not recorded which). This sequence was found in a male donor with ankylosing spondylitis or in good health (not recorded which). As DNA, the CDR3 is TGCGCCAGCAGCTTGTATAGCGCAGATACGCAGTATTTT. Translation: CASSLYSADTQYF.